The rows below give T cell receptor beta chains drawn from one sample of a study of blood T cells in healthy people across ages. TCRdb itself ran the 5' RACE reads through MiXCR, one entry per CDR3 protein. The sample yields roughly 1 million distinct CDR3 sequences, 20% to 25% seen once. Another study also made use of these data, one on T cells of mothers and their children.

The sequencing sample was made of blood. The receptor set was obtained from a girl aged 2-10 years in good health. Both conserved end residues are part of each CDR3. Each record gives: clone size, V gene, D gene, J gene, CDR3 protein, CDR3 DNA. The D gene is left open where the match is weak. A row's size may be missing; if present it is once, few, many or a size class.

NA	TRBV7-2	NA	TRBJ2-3	CASSLEGPYSTDTQYF	TGTGCCAGCAGCTTAGAGGGACCTTATAGCACAGATACGCAGTATTTT
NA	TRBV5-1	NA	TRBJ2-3	CASSLEGSQIDTQYF	TGCGCCAGCAGCTTGGAGGGCAGTCAGATAGATACGCAGTATTTT
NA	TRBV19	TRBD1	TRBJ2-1	CASATGDVYNEQFF	TGTGCCAGTGCGACAGGGGACGTCTACAATGAGCAGTTCTTC
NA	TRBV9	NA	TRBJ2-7	CASSPPGDRHEQYF	TGTGCCAGCAGCCCCCCGGGGGACCGCCATGAGCAGTACTTC
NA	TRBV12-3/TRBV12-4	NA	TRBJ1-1	CASSWGLHTEAFF	TGTGCCAGCAGTTGGGGCCTTCACACTGAAGCTTTCTTT
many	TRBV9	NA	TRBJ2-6	CASSGSGANVLTF	TGTGCCAGCAGTGGTTCTGGGGCCAACGTCCTGACTTTC
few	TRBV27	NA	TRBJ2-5	CASSPSVSQETQYF	TGTGCCAGCAGTCCCAGCGTCAGCCAAGAGACCCAGTACTTC
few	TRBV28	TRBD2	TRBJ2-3	CASSPPGLAGMVDTQYF	TGTGCCAGCAGTCCACCCGGACTAGCGGGAATGGTAGATACGCAGTATTTT
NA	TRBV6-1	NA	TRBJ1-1	CASRGLGEAFF	TGTGCCAGCAGAGGTTTAGGTGAAGCTTTCTTT
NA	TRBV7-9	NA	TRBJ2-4	CASSVSSAGAKNIQYF	TGTGCCAGCAGCGTTAGCAGCGCGGGAGCCAAAAACATTCAGTACTTC
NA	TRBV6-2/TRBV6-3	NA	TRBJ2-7	CASSYTGTTTYEQYF	TGTGCCAGCAGTTACACGGGGACAACGACTTACGAGCAGTACTTC
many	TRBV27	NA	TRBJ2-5	CASSLRGVGTQYF	TGTGCCAGCAGTTTAAGAGGGGTAGGGACCCAGTACTTC
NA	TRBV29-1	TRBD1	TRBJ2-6	CSVAVNRGDNVLTF	TGCAGCGTTGCGGTGAACAGGGGGGACAACGTCCTGACTTTC
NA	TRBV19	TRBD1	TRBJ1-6	CASSAPGQHNSPLHF	TGTGCCAGTAGTGCTCCGGGACAGCATAATTCACCCCTCCACTTT
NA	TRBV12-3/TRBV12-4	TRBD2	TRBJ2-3	CASSPGLGGVSDAQYF	TGTGCCAGCAGTCCAGGACTAGGAGGGGTCTCAGATGCGCAGTATTTT
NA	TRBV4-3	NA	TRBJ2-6	CASSQVPSRPGANVLTF	TGCGCCAGCAGCCAAGTCCCATCTCGTCCTGGGGCCAACGTCCTGACTTTC
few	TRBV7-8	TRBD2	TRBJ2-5	CASSLGGGTQEIQYF	TGTGCCAGCAGCTTAGGCGGGGGGACCCAAGAGATCCAGTACTTC
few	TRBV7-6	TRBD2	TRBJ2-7	CASSPGVGLVSYEQYF	TGTGCCAGCAGCCCCGGAGTGGGACTAGTTAGCTACGAGCAGTACTTC
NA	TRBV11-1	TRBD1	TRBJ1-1	CASSLRFVGTDQTTEAFF	TGTGCCAGCAGCTTAAGGTTTGTTGGGACAGACCAGACTACTGAAGCTTTCTTT
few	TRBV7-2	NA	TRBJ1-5	CASSSQSRQKNQPQHF	TGTGCCAGCAGCTCGCAGAGCAGGCAGAAAAATCAGCCCCAGCATTTT
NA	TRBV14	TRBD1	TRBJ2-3	CASSPGQGWADTQYF	TGTGCCAGCAGCCCTGGACAGGGGTGGGCAGATACGCAGTATTTT
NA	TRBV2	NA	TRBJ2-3	CARHGDTQYF	TGTGCACGCCACGGGGATACGCAGTATTTT
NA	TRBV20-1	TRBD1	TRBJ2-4	CSAPLGTGGYIQYF	TGCAGTGCCCCACTCGGGACAGGGGGCTACATTCAGTACTTC
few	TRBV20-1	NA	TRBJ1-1	CSARSPAHTEAFF	TGCAGTGCTAGAAGTCCTGCACACACTGAAGCTTTCTTT
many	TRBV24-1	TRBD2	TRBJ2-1	CATSDLPSSLAGGKNEQFF	TGTGCCACCAGTGATTTGCCAAGCAGCCTAGCGGGAGGTAAGAATGAGCAGTTCTTC
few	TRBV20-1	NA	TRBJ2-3	CSATSQGLDTQYF	TGCAGTGCTACGAGCCAGGGGTTGGATACGCAGTATTTT
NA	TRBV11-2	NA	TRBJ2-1	CASSLGPSGDEQFF	TGTGCCAGCAGCTTAGGGCCCTCCGGAGATGAGCAGTTCTTC
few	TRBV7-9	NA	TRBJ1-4	CASSTGGFDEKLFF	TGTGCCAGCAGCACGGGGGGCTTTGATGAAAAACTGTTTTTT
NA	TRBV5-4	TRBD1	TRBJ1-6	CASSAAGTGNSPLHF	TGTGCCAGCAGCGCCGCCGGGACAGGGAATTCACCCCTCCACTTT
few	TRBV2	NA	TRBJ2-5	CASSWNGQETQYF	TGTGCCAGCAGTTGGAATGGCCAAGAGACCCAGTACTTC
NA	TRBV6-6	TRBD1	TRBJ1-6	CASSPSEGSGGFGSPLHF	TGTGCCAGCAGTCCCTCGGAAGGCTCAGGGGGTTTTGGTTCACCCCTCCACTTT
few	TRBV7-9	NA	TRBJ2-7	CASSLVSGRGDEQYF	TGTGCCAGCAGCTTAGTTTCGGGCAGGGGAGACGAGCAGTACTTC
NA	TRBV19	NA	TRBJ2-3	CASSIEVTDTQYF	TGTGCCAGTAGTATAGAAGTCACAGATACGCAGTATTTT